This record looks at one TCR beta chain sequence and its context. This specimen comes from a study of shared T cell receptors in the human thymus. Sequencing used immunoSEQ multiplex PCR; TCRdb keeps in-frame clones, though not all of them. The table has hundreds of thousands of clones, 70% to 90% seen once; the top ten hold just under 0.0095%. V dropped 6 bases and J dropped 0 bases, with 30 bases sitting between them. This CDR3 spans 21 amino acids. Germline CDR1 MGHRA, CDR2 YSYEKL. These records were also assigned to another study, of human thymus T cells. This second report adds: The donor group consisted of healthy Finnish infants who were having corrective surgery for congenital heart defects. Resections that were taken during corrective heart surgery supplied the thymus tissue.

V usage is TRBV4-1 and J usage is TRBJ2-1; D may be TRBD1 (6 bases). The sequenced sample consisted of thymocytes. This receptor was identified in a boy under three years old with a congenital heart defect. Here the CDR3 DNA reads TGCGCCAGCAGTCCTCGGACAGCCCGCATGGTCTTGGGAAGCTCCTACAATGAGCAGTTCTTC. It yields the protein CASSPRTARMVLGSSYNEQFF.